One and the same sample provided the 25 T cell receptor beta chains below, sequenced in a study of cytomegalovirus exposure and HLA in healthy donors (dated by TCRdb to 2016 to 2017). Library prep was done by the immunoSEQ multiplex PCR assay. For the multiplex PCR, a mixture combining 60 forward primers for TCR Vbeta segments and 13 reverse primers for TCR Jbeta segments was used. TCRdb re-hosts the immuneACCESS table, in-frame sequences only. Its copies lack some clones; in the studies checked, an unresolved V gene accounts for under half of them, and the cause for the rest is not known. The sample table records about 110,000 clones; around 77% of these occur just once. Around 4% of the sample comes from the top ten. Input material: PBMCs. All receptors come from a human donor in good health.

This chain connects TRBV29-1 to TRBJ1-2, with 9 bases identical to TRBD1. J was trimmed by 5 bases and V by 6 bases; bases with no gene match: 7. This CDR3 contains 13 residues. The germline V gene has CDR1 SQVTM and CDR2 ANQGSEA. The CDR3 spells CSVYRGRAYGYTF. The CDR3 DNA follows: TGCAGCGTGTACAGGGGGCGCGCGTATGGCTACACCTTC.

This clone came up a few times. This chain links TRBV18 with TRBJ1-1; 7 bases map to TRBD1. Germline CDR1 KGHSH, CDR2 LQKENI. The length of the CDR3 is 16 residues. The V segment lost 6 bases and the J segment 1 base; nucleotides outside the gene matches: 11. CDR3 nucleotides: TGTGCCAGCTCCCTATCTCTCAGGGACAGGAACACTGAAGCTTTCTTT. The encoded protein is CASSLSLRDRNTEAFF.

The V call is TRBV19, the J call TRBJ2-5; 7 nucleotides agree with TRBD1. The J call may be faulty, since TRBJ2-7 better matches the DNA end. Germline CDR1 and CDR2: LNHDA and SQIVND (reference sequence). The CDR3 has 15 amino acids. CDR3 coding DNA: TGTGCCAGTAGTCTCACATCGACAGGGAGCTACGAGCAGTACTTC. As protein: CASSLTSTGSYEQYF.

The CDR3 protein is CSVDTLRLAGIFSTSQGDTQYF. CDR3 coding DNA: TGCAGCGTTGATACTCTACGGCTAGCGGGAATTTTTTCGACCTCACAAGGAGATACGCAGTATTTT. The rearrangement joins TRBV29-1 to TRBJ2-3; 9 bases are a match to TRBD2. V shed 3 bases, J shed 5 bases, and the junction held 30 bases outside the gene matches. The CDR3 is 22 amino acids. Germline V gene data show CDR1 as SQVTM and CDR2 as ANQGSEA.

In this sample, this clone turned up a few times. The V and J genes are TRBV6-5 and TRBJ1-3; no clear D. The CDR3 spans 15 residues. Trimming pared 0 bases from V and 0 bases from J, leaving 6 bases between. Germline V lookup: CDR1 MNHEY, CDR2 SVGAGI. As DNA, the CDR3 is TGTGCCAGCAGTTACTCTGTGAGCTCTGGAAACACCATATATTTT. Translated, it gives CASSYSVSSGNTIYF.

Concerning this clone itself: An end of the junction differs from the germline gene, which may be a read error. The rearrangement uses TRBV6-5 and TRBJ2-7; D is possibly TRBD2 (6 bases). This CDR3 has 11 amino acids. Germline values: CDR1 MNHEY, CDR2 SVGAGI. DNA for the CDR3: TGTGCCATCAGTTGGAGGGGCGAGCAGTACTTC. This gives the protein CAISWRGEQYF.

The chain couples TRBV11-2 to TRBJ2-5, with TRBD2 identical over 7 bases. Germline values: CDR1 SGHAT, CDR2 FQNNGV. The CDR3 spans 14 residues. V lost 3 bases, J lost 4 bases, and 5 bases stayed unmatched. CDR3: CASSLWTSGETQYF. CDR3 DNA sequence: TGTGCCAGCAGCTTGTGGACTAGTGGAGAGACCCAGTACTTC.

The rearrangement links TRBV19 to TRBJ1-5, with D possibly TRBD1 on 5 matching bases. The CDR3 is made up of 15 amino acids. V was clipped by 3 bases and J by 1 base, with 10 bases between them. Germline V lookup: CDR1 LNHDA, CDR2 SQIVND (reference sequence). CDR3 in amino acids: CASSMGGASNQPQHF. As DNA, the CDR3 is TGTGCCAGTAGTATGGGGGGTGCGAGCAATCAGCCCCAGCATTTT. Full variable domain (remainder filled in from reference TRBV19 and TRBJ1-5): DGGITQSPKYLFRKEGQNVTLSCEQNLNHDAMYWYRQDPGQGLRLIYYSQIVNDFQKGDIAEGYSVSREKKESFPLTVTSAQKNPTAFYLCASSMGGASNQPQHFGDGTRLSIL.

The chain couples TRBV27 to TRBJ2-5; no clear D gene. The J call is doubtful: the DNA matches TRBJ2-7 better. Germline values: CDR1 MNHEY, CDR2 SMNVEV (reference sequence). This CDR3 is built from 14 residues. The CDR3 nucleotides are TGTGCCAGCAGTTTATACCAGCGCCCCTACGAGCAGTACTTC. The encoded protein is CASSLYQRPYEQYF.

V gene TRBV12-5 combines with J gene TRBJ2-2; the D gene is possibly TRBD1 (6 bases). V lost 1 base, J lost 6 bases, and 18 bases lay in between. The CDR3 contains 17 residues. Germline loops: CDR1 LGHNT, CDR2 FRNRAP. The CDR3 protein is CASGLAIQGAVPGELFF. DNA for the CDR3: TGTGCTAGTGGTTTGGCCATACAGGGAGCGGTGCCCGGGGAGCTGTTTTTT. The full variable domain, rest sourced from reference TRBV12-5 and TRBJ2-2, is DARVTQTPRHKVTEMGQEVTMRCQPILGHNTVFWYRQTMMQGLELLAYFRNRAPLDDSGMPKDRFSAEMPDATLATLKIQPSEPRDSAVYFCASGLAIQGAVPGELFFGEGSRLTVL.

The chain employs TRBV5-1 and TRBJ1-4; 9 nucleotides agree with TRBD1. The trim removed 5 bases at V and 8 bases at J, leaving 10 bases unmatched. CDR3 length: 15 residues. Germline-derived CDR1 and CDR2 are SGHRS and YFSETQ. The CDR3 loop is CASSFTGGAGEKLFF. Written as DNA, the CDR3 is TGCGCCAGCAGTTTTACAGGGGGCGCAGGAGAAAAACTGTTTTTT.

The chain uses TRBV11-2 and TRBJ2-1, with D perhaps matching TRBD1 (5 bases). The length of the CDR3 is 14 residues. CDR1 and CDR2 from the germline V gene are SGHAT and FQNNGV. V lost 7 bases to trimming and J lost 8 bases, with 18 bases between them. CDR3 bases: TGTGCCAGCAATGGGCAGGGTGGTGTCTATGAGCAGTTCTTC. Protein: CASNGQGGVYEQFF.

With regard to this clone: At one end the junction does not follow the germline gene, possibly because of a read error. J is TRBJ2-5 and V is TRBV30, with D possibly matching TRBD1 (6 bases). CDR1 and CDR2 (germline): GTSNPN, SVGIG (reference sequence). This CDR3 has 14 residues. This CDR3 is CAWSGGGGQGTQYF. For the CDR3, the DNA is TGTGCCTGGAGTGGGGGTGGGGGCCAAGGGACCCAGTACTTC.

The CDR3 protein is CASSLDRGQGGYTF. DNA for the CDR3: TGTGCCAGCAGCTTGGACAGGGGGCAAGGAGGCTACACCTTC. This sequence joins TRBV5-8 and TRBJ1-2; 9 bases are a match to TRBD1. The ends lost 0 bases at V and 8 bases at J; junction bases unmatched: 5. CDR1 and CDR2 from the germline V gene are SGHTS and YDEGEE. This CDR3 has 14 amino acids.

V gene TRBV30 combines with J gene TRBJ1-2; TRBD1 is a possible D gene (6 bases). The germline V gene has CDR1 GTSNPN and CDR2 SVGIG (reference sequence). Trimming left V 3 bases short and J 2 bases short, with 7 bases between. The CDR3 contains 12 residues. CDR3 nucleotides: TGTGCCTGGAGCCAGGGGAACTATGGCTACACCTTC. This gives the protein CAWSQGNYGYTF.

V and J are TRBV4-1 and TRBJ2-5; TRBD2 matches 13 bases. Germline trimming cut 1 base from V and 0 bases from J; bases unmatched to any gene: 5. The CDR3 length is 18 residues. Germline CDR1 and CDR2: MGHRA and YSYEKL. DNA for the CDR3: TGCGCCAGCAGCCAAGTATTCGGGACTAGCGGGAACCAAGAGACCCAGTACTTC. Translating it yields CASSQVFGTSGNQETQYF.

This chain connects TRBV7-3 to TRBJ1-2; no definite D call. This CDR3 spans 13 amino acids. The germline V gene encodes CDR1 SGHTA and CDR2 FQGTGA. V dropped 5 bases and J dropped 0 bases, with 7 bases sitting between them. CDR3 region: CASSGEANYGYTF. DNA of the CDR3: TGTGCCAGCAGCGGAGAAGCTAACTATGGCTACACCTTC.

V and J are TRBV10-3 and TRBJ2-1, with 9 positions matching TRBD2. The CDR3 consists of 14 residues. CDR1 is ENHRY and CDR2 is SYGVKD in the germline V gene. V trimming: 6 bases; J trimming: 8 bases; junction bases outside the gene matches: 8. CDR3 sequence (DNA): TGTGCCATCAGCTTTACTAGCGGGTTCGATGAGCAGTTCTTC. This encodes CAISFTSGFDEQFF.

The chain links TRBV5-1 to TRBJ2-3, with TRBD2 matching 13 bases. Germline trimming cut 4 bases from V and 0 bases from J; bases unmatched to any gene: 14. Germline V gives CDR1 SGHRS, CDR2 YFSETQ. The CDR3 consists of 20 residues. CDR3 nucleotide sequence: TGCGCCAGCAGCCGCTACCGAACTAGCGGGAGGGCCGTAAGCACAGATACGCAGTATTTT. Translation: CASSRYRTSGRAVSTDTQYF.

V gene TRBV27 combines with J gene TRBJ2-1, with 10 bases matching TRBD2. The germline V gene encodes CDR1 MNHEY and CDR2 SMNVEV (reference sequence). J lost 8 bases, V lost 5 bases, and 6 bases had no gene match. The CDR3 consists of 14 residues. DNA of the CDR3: TGTGCCAGCAGTCAAACTAGCGGGACCCATGAGCAGTTCTTC. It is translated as CASSQTSGTHEQFF.

In DNA, the CDR3 is TGTGCCAGCAGTGGACAGGGAGGGGGGGAGCAGTTCTTC. Translated, it gives CASSGQGGGEQFF. The chain uses TRBV6-5 and TRBJ2-1; perhaps TRBD1 as D (8 bases). CDR3 size: 13 residues. Germline V gives CDR1 MNHEY, CDR2 SVGAGI. V was clipped by 5 bases and J by 10 bases, with 15 bases between them.

The CDR3 DNA reads as TGTGCCTGGAGTGTAGGGACAGGGGGTACAGATACGCAGTATTTT. It encodes CAWSVGTGGTDTQYF. The V and J genes are TRBV30 and TRBJ2-3; 11 nucleotides align to TRBD1. Germline lookup yields CDR1 GTSNPN and CDR2 SVGIG (reference sequence). CDR3 size: 15 residues. V dropped 0 bases and J dropped 3; count of bases not matched to a gene: 2.

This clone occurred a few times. The CDR3 spells CASSLGAGLLYEQYF. Written as DNA, the CDR3 is TGTGCCAGCAGCCTAGGGGCAGGGTTGTTATACGAGCAGTACTTC. The chain joins TRBV7-9 to TRBJ2-7; possible D gene TRBD1, 5 bases. This CDR3 spans 15 amino acids. V lost 5 bases and J 4 bases, leaving 18 bases between the germline ends. CDR1 is SEHNR and CDR2 is FQNEAQ in the germline V gene (reference sequence).

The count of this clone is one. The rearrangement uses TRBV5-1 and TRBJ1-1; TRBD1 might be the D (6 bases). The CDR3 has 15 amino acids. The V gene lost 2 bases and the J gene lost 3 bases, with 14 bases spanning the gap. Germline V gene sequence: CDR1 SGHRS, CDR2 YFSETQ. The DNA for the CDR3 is TGCGCCAGCAGCTTCTCTGCAGGGGTGGACACTGAAGCTTTCTTT. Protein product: CASSFSAGVDTEAFF.

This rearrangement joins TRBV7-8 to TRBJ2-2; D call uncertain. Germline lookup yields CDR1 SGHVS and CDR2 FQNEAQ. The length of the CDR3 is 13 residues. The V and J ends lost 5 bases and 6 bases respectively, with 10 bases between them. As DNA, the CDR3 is TGTGCCAGCAGCACCCGACTGGCCGGGGAGCTGTTTTTT. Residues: CASSTRLAGELFF.